These 13 T cell receptor beta chains originate from one sample sequenced in a study of cytotoxic CD8 clonotypes in ibrutinib-treated CLL. Profiled with immunoSEQ multiplex PCR; TCRdb holds only in-frame clones, not every one. Here the sample spans under 200,000 clones, less than 85% being singletons. The specimen comprised PBMCs, sampled after 24 months of ibrutinib treatment. The receptors were sampled from a human donor with chronic lymphocytic leukemia.

V gene TRBV9 combines with J gene TRBJ2-7; 14 bases line up with TRBD2. This CDR3 has 17 amino acids. The J segment lost 2 bases and the V segment lost 1 base, leaving 5 bases of the junction unmatched. In germline, CDR1 is SGDLS, CDR2 YYNGEE. The CDR3 DNA reads TGTGCCAGCAGCGTACCCGGGACTAGCGGGGGACCCTACGAGCAGTACTTC. It yields the protein CASSVPGTSGGPYEQYF.

The V call is TRBV5-4, the J call TRBJ2-1; 8 positions agree with TRBD2. Germline loops: CDR1 SGHNT, CDR2 YYREEE (reference sequence). J was trimmed by 5 bases and V by 0 bases; bases with no gene match: 4. The CDR3 sequence is 15 residues long. CDR3: CASSLVSSGHNEQFF. The CDR3 DNA reads as TGTGCCAGCAGCTTGGTGTCTAGCGGGCACAATGAGCAGTTCTTC.

This chain uses TRBV7-3 with TRBJ1-1; no clear D gene. The CDR3 extends over 13 amino acids. Trimming took off 5 bases at V and 1 base at J, with 8 bases between the two ends. Germline CDR1 and CDR2: SGHTA and FQGTGA. CDR3 amino acids: CASSTRENTEAFF. The CDR3 DNA is TGTGCCAGCAGCACCCGGGAGAACACTGAAGCTTTCTTT.

This clone came up a few times. V usage is TRBV9 and J usage is TRBJ2-1; no clear D gene. CDR3 length: 14 residues. Per germline, CDR1 SGDLS and CDR2 YYNGEE. The germline V and J ends were trimmed by 1 base and 8 bases, with 13 bases remaining between them. DNA for the CDR3: TGTGCCAGCAGCGTAAAAGCGACTGTCGATGAGCAGTTCTTC. Translation gives CASSVKATVDEQFF.

The chain couples TRBV9 to TRBJ2-3, with 10 bases that match TRBD2. Germline CDR1 is SGDLS and CDR2 is YYNGEE. With V trimmed by 1 base and J by 4 bases, 6 bases remained unmatched. The CDR3 spans 16 residues. The CDR3 DNA sequence: TGTGCCAGCAGCGTATCATCCGGACTAGCGGCAGATACGCAGTATTTT. Translation gives CASSVSSGLAADTQYF. The entire variable domain, with the rest obtained from reference TRBV9 and TRBJ2-3, is as follows: DSGVTQTPKHLITATGQRVTLRCSPRSGDLSVYWYQQSLDQGLQFLIQYYNGEERAKGNILERFSAQQFPDLHSELNLSSLELGDSALYFCASSVSSGLAADTQYFGPGTRLTVL.

The V and J genes are TRBV4-3 and TRBJ1-1; D ambiguous. The CDR3 is 13 residues long. Germline V gene sequence: CDR1 LGHNA, CDR2 YSLEER. Trimming removed 4 bases at V and 5 bases at J, with 11 bases between. CDR3 loop: CASSRQAGTEAFF. The CDR3 DNA sequence: TGCGCCAGCAGCCGGCAGGCTGGGACTGAAGCTTTCTTT.

This clone was seen a handful of times. The J gene is TRBJ2-4, the V gene TRBV29-1; D is ambiguous. The length of the CDR3 is 13 residues. Germline lookup yields CDR1 SQVTM and CDR2 ANQGSEA. V was cut by 4 bases and J by 2 bases, with 9 bases left in between. The DNA for the CDR3 is TGCAGCGTTGCCGACTCGACCAAAAACATTCAGTACTTC. Protein sequence: CSVADSTKNIQYF.

The chain carries TRBV4-2 and TRBJ2-7; D is uncertain. There are 14 residues in the CDR3. Looked up from germline, CDR1 is LGHNA and CDR2 is YNFKEQ. V was pared by 0 bases and J by 2 bases, with 8 bases between. The CDR3 loop is CASSQDLGAYEQYF. In DNA form, the CDR3 reads TGTGCCAGCAGCCAAGATTTGGGCGCCTACGAGCAGTACTTC.

This chain links TRBV19 with TRBJ2-3, with D perhaps matching TRBD1 (6 bases). The CDR3 has 14 amino acids. V lost 10 bases and J 2 bases, leaving 16 bases between the germline ends. Germline V gene data show CDR1 as LNHDA and CDR2 as SQIVND (reference sequence). The CDR3 loop is CATRGGRNTDTQYF. The CDR3 DNA follows: TGTGCCACCAGGGGCGGCAGAAACACAGATACGCAGTATTTT.

V is TRBV28 and J is TRBJ2-1, with D possibly called TRBD1 or TRBD2 (6 bases each). V was cut by 2 bases and J by 9 bases, with 14 bases left in between. This CDR3 is built from 14 residues. The germline V gene has CDR1 MDHEN and CDR2 SYDVKM. The CDR3 here is CASSLDGGTLEQFF. For the CDR3, the DNA is TGTGCCAGCAGTTTAGATGGGGGGACACTTGAGCAGTTCTTC.

The CDR3 DNA reads TGCGCCAGCAGCTTGGTTAGTAACGAGCAGTACTTC. Translation gives CASSLVSNEQYF. The chain carries TRBV5-1 and TRBJ2-7, with D hard to call. This CDR3 region has 12 residues. The germline gives CDR1 SGHRS, CDR2 YFSETQ. V lost 0 bases, J lost 5 bases, and 6 bases lay in between.

The count of this clone is one. This chain connects TRBV19 to TRBJ1-2; D possibly corresponds to TRBD1 (6 bases). CDR1 is LNHDA and CDR2 is SQIVND in the germline V gene (reference sequence). Between the trimmed V and J ends, which lost 3 bases and 7 bases, there was a span of 15 bases. The CDR3 consists of 14 residues. The CDR3 region is CASSMGGRLSGYTF. The DNA for the CDR3 is TGTGCCAGTAGTATGGGGGGCCGCCTGAGTGGCTACACCTTC.

The chain uses TRBV18 and TRBJ1-6; TRBD1 is a possible D gene (5 bases). V was clipped by 2 bases and J by 7 bases, with 9 bases between them. CDR1 and CDR2 (germline): KGHSH, LQKENI. This CDR3 spans 14 amino acids. CDR3 amino acids: CASSPDSRNSPLHF. For the CDR3, the DNA is TGTGCCAGCTCACCAGACAGCAGGAATTCACCCCTCCACTTT.